The entry below gives a single T cell receptor (beta chain) sequence along with its context. Its specificity is unknown. These data belong to a study of T cell responses to AZD1222 COVID-19 vaccine. The protocol was immunoSEQ multiplex PCR, while the TCRdb copy is restricted to in-frame clones and leaves out a portion. This sample has 150,000 or so clones, with 85% to 95% found just once. Study conclusions and caveats: Variant regions that are unmutated are reportedly the target of nearly half of spike-specific TCRs. Compared with day 0, the breadth and depth of the Spike-specific TCR repertoire rose significantly after two doses of AZD1222. The donor group comprised mostly white British people and more females; the analysis possibly underestimated clonal diversity.

The sample consisted of peripheral blood, taken on day 0 of AZD1222 vaccination. This receptor was obtained from an adult in good health.

CDR3 in amino acids: CASSLGGWELTQYF. CDR3 DNA: TGTGCCAGCAGCTTAGGGGGGTGGGAATTAACCCAGTACTTC. The genes are TRBV7-2 and TRBJ2-5; D may be TRBD1 or TRBD2 (5 bases each). The germline CDR1 and CDR2 sequences are SGHTA and FQGNSA. This CDR3 spans 14 amino acids. Deletions cut 1 base from V and 8 bases from J, with 14 bases between.